The clone carrying this T cell receptor beta chain was observed at least ten times. Antigen specificity is unknown. The investigators amplified TCR beta CDR3 regions from RNA transcripts. RT-PCR in the first round (using the HTBI primer set) targeted the TCR CDR3. TCRdb independently ran MiXCR on the multiplex PCR reads; one entry per CDR3 protein. The table records roughly 740,000 distinct CDR3 sequences, 15% to 20% of them present only once. This entry is derived from a study of T cells in Graves' hyperthyroidism and ophthalmopathy. The patients, who ranged from 18 to 65 in age, presented with newly diagnosed hyperthyroidism lasting under 2 months. Diagnostic assessment was based on clinical symptoms, serum thyroxine and TRAb, thyroid ultrasound and orbital computed tomography. J was trimmed by 4 bases and V by 5 bases; bases with no gene match: 11. Germline V CDR1 and CDR2: DFQATT, SNEGSKA (reference sequence). The CDR3 is 17 amino acids.

The study's findings and limits: Ophthalmopathy stood apart from stable hyperthyroidism in a 13 V-J model.

This receptor was obtained from a man younger than 35 with Graves' hyperthyroidism. Material for sequencing was blood. The rearrangement links TRBV20-1 to TRBJ2-3, with 14 positions matching TRBD2. The CDR3 bases are TGCAGTGCTTGCACCGGGACTAGCGGGAGTCTTCCAGATACGCAGTATTTT. Protein product: CSACTGTSGSLPDTQYF.